Listed below are T cell receptor beta chains from one sample, sequenced in a study of identical twins. TCRdb reprocessed the 5' RACE reads with MiXCR, giving one entry per CDR3 protein. Found here are some 900,000 distinct CDR3 sequences, about 12% of them singletons; the top ten hold roughly 1.5%. This same sample was also taken into another study, of yellow fever vaccine responses in identical twins.

Sample: PBMCs. The receptors stem from a woman between 18 and 29 years old in good health. Both conserved end residues are part of each CDR3. The D gene is left open where the match is weak. Expanded clones are given a class, and other clones once, few, many or no size at all.

TRBJ2-1	TRBD2	few	TRBV29-1	CSATSGTSGRSHNEQFF	TGCAGCGCCACCTCAGGGACTAGCGGGAGATCGCACAATGAGCAGTTCTTC
TRBJ1-5	-	few	TRBV27	CASSLGLTNQPQHF	TGTGCCAGCAGCCTGGGACTGACCAATCAGCCCCAGCATTTT
TRBJ2-7	TRBD2	-	TRBV7-8	CASSKGTSGRKSEQYF	TGTGCCAGCAGCAAGGGGACTAGCGGGAGGAAGAGCGAGCAGTACTTC
TRBJ2-1	TRBD2	-	TRBV2	CASSDRGGGPSLSEQFF	TGTGCCAGCAGTGACCGGGGGGGAGGGCCCTCGTTGAGTGAGCAGTTCTTC
TRBJ1-1	-	-	TRBV9	CASSNRDLAGAEAFF	TGTGCCAGCAGCAACCGGGACCTGGCGGGCGCTGAAGCTTTCTTT
TRBJ2-2	TRBD1	-	TRBV9	CASSAGTGMTTGELFF	TGTGCCAGCAGCGCCGGGACAGGGATGACTACCGGGGAGCTGTTTTTT
TRBJ2-7	-	-	TRBV18	CASSASELTNGAGEQYF	TGTGCCAGCTCCGCGTCGGAACTGACGAACGGTGCGGGTGAGCAGTACTTC
TRBJ2-2	TRBD1	few	TRBV3-1	CASSHPGQGSVGELFF	TGTGCCAGCAGCCACCCCGGACAGGGTTCCGTCGGGGAGCTGTTTTTT
TRBJ1-6	TRBD1	-	TRBV12-3/TRBV12-4	CASRLSTGANSPLHF	TGTGCCAGCAGGTTAAGTACAGGGGCTAATTCACCCCTCCACTTT
TRBJ1-1	-	few	TRBV7-9	CASSLGTEATEAFF	TGTGCCAGCAGCTTAGGGACAGAGGCCACTGAAGCTTTCTTT